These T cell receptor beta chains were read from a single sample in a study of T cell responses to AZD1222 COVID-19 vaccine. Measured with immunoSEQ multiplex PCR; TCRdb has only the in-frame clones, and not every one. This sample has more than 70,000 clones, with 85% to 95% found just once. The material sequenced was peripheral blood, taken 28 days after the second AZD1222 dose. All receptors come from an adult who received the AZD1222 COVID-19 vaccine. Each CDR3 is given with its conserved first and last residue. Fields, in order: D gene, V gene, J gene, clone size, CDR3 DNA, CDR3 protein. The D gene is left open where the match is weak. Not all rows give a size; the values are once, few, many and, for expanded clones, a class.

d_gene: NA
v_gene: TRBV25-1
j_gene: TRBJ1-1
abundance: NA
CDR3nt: TGTGCCAGCAGTGAGACGAGGGACACTGAAGCTTTCTTT
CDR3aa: CASSETRDTEAFF

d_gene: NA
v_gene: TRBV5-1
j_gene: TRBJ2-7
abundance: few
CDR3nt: TGCGCCAGCAGCTTGGTCGGGGTCCACGAGCAGTACTTC
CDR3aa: CASSLVGVHEQYF

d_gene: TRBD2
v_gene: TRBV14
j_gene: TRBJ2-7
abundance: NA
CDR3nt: TGTGCCAGCAGCCAAGGGGTTAGCGGGATCCCCGAGCAGTACTTC
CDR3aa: CASSQGVSGIPEQYF

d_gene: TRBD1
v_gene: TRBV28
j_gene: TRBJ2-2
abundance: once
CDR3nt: TGTGCCAGCAGTTTACGGGACAGAACCACCGGGGAGCTGTTTTTT
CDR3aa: CASSLRDRTTGELFF

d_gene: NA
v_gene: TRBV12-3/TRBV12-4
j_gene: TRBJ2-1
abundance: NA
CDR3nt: TGTGCCAGCAGTTTAGGGCCCACCAATGAGCAGTTCTTC
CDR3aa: CASSLGPTNEQFF

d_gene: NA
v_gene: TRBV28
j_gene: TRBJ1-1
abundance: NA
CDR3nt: TGTGCCAGCAGTCCAACTCCGGCTCCGGCTTTCTTT
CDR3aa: CASSPTPAPAFF

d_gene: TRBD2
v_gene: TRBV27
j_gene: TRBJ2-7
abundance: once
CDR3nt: TGTGCCAGCAGGACCAGCCTAGCGGGAGTAGGGGAGCAGTACTTC
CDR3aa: CASRTSLAGVGEQYF

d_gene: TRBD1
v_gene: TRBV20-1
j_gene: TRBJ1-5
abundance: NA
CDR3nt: TGCAGTGCTAGTCCCGGGACAGGGATCAATCAGCCCCAGCATTTT
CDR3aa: CSASPGTGINQPQHF

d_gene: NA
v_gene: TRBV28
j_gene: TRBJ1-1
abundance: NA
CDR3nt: TGTGCCAGCGAAACCGGGGGCCTAGGGGACACTGAAGCTTTCTTT
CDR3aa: CASETGGLGDTEAFF

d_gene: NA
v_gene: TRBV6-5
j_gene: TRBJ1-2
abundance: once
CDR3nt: TGTGCCAGCAGTTACTCGGGGACAACAAACTATGGCTACACCTTC
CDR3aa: CASSYSGTTNYGYTF